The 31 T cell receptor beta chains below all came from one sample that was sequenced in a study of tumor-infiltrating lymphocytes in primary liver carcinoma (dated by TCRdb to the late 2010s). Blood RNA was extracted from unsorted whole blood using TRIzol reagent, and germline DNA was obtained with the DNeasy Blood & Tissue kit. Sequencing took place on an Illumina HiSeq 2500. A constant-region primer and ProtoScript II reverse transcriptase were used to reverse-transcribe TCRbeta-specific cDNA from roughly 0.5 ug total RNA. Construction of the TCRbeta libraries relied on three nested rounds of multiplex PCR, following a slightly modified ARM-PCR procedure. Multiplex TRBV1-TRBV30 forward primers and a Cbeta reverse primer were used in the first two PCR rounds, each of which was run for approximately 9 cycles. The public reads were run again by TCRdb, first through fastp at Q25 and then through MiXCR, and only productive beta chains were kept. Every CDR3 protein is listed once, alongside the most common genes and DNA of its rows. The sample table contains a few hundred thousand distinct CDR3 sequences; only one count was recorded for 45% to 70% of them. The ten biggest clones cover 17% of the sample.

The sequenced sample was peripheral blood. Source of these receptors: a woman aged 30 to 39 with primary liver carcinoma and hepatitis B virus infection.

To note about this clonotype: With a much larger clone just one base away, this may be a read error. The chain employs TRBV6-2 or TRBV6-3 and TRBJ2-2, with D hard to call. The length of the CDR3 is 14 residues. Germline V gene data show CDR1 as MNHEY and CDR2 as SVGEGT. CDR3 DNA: TGTCCCAGCACTTCGCCCAGGCGGACCGGGGAGCTGTTTTTT. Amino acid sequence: CPSTSPRRTGELFF.

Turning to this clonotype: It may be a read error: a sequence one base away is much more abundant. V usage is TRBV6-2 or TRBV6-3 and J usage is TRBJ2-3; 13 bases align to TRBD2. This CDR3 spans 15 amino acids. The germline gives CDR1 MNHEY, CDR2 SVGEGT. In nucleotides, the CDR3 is TGTGCCTGCAGACTAGCGGGAGGTTCCACAGATACGCAGTATTTT. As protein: CACRLAGGSTDTQYF.

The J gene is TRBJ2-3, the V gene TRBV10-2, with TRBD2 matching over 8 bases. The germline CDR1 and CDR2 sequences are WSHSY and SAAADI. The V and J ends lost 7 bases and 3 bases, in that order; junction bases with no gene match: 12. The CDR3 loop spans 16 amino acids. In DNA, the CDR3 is TGCGCCAGCACCCCGAAACTAGCGGTGGGGACAGATACGCAGTATTTT. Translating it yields CASTPKLAVGTDTQYF.

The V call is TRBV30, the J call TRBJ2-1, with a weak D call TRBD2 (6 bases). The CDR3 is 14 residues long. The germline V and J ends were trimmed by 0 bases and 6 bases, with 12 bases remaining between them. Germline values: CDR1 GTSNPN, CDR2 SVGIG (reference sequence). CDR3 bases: TGTGCCTGGAGTGTTGCGGAGGGCCCCAATGAGCAGTTCTTC. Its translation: CAWSVAEGPNEQFF.

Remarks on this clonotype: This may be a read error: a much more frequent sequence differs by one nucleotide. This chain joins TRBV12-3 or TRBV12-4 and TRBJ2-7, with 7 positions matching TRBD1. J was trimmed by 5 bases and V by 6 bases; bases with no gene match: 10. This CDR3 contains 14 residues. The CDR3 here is CASRGTVTGNEQYF. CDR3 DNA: TGTGCCAGCAGAGGGACAGTGACAGGCAACGAGCAGTACTTC.

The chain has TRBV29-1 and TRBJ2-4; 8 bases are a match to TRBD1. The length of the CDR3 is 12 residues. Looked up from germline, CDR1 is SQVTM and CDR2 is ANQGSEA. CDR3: CSTDRGGNIQYF. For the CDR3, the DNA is TGCAGTACCGACAGGGGCGGAAACATTCAGTACTTC.

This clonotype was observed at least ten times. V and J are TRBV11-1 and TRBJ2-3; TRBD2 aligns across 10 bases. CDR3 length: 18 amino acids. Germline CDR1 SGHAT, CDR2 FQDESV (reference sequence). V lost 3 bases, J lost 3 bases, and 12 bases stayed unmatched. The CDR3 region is CASSFYVGAGGGTDTQYF. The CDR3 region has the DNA TGTGCCAGCAGCTTCTACGTGGGAGCGGGAGGGGGTACAGATACGCAGTATTTT.

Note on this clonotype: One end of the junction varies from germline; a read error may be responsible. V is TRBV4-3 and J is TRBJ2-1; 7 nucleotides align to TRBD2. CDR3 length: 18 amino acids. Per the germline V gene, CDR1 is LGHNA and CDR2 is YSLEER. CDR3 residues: CASSQTSQGGSSYNEEFF. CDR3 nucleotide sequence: TGCGCCAGCAGCCAGACTTCCCAAGGCGGGAGCTCCTACAATGAGGAGTTCTTC.

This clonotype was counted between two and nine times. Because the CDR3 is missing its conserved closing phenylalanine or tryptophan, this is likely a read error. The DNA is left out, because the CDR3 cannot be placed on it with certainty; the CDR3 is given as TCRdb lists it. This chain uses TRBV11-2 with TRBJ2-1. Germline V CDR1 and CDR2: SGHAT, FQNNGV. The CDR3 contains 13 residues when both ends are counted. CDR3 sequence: CASSYGNHNEQSL.

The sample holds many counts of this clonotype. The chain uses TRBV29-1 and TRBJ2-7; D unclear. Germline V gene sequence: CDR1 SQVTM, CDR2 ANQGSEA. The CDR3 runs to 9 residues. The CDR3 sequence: CSGIYEQYF. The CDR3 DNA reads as TGCAGTGGGATTTACGAGCAGTACTTC.

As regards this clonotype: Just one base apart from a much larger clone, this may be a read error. The CDR3 region has the DNA TGTGCCAGCAGTCGGACAGGTTGGAGCACTGAAGCTTTCTTT. It translates to CASSRTGWSTEAFF. V and J are TRBV6-2 or TRBV6-3 and TRBJ1-1; 7 bases align to TRBD1. The CDR3 spans 14 residues. CDR1 is MNHEY, CDR2 SVGEGT, per germline. The trim removed 5 bases at V and 4 bases at J, leaving 7 bases unmatched.

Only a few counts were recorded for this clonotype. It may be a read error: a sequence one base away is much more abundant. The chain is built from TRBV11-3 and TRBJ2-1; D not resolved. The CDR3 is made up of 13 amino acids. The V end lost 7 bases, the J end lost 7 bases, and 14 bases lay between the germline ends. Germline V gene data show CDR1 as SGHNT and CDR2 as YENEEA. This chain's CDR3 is CASNSRSANEQFF. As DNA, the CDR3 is TGTGCCAGCAACTCCCGAAGTGCAAATGAGCAGTTCTTC.

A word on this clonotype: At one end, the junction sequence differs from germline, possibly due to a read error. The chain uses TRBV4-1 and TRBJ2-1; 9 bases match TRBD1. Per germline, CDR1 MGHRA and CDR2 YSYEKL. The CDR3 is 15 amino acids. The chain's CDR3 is CASSLNRGPYYEQFF. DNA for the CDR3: TGCGCCAGTAGCCTCAACAGGGGGCCCTACTATGAGCAGTTCTTC.

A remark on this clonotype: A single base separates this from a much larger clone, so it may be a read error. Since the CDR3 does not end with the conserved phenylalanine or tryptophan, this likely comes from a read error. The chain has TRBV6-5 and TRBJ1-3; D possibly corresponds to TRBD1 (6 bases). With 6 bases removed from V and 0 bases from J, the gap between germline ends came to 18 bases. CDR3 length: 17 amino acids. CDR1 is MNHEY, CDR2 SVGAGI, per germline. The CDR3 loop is CASSFTRTANSGNTIYL. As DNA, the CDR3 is TGTGCCAGCAGCTTCACCCGGACAGCGAACTCTGGAAACACCATATATCTT.

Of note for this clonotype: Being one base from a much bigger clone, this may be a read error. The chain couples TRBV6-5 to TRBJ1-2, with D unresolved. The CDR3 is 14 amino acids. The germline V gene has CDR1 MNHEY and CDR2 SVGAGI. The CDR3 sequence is CASSYTGSGFGCTF. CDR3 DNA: TGTGCCAGCAGTTACACCGGGTCAGGCTTCGGCTGCACCTTC.

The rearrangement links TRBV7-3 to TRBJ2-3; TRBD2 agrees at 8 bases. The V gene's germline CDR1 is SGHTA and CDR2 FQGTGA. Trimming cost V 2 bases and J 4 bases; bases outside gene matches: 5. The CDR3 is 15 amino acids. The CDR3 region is CASSLEAGVADTQYF. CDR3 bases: TGTGCCAGCAGCTTAGAAGCGGGAGTCGCAGATACGCAGTATTTT.

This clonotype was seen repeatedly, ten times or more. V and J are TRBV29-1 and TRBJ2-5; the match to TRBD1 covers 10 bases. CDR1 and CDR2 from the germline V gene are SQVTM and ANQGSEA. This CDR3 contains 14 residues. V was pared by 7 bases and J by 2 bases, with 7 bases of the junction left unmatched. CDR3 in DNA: TGCAGCGCTAGAATGGGACAGGGGCAAGAGACCCAGTACTTC. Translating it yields CSARMGQGQETQYF.

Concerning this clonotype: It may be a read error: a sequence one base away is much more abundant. CDR3 loop: CASTQSAGTTNEQFF. DNA for the CDR3: TGTGCCAGCACCCAATCAGCCGGGACTACAAATGAGCAGTTCTTC. The V gene is TRBV12-3 or TRBV12-4, the J gene TRBJ2-1; 7 bases are shared with TRBD2. CDR3 length: 15 residues. Trimming removed 7 bases from V and 7 bases from J; junction bases left unmatched: 13.

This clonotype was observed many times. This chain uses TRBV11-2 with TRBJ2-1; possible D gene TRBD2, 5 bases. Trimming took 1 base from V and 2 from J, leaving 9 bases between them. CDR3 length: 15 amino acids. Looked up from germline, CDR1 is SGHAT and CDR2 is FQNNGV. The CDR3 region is CASSLVRVPYNEQFF. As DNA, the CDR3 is TGTGCCAGCAGCTTAGTGAGGGTGCCCTACAATGAGCAGTTCTTC.

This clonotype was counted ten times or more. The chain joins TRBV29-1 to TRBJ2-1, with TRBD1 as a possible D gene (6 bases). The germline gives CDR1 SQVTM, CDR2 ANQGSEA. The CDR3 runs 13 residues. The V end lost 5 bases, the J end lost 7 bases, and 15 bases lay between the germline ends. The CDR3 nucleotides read TGCAGCGTTCGAGGGGGATTGGTGAATGAGCAGTTCTTC. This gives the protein CSVRGGLVNEQFF.

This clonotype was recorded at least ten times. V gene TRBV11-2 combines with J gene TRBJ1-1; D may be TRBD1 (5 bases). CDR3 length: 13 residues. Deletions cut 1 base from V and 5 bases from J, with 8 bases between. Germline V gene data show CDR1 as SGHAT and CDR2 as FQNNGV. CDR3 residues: CASSLGTLTEAFF. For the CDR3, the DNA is TGTGCCAGCAGCTTAGGGACATTGACTGAAGCTTTCTTT.

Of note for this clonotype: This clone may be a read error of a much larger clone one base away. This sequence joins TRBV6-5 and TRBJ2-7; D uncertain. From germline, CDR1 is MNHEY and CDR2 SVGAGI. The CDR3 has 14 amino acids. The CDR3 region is CAGSAYLGNYEQYF. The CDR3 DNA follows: TGTGCCGGCAGTGCTTATCTTGGGAACTACGAGCAGTACTTC.

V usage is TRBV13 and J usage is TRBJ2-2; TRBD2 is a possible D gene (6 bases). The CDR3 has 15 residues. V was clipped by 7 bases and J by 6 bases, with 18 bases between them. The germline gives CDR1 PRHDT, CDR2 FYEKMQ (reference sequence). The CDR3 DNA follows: TGTGCCAGCACTCCCCAAGGACTATCGGCCGGGGAGCTGTTTTTT. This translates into CASTPQGLSAGELFF.

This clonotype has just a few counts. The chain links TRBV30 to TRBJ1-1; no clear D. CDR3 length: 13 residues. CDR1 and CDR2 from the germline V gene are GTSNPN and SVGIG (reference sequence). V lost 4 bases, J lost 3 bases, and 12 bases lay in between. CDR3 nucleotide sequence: TGTGCCTGGACCCGAGGACTCGACACTGAAGCTTTCTTT. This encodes CAWTRGLDTEAFF. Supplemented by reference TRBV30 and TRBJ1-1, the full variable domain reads SQTIHQWPATLVQPVGSPLSLECTVEGTSNPNLYWYRQAAGRGLQLLFYSVGIGQISSEVPQNLSASRPQDRQFILSSKKLLLSDSGFYLCAWTRGLDTEAFFGQGTRLTVV.

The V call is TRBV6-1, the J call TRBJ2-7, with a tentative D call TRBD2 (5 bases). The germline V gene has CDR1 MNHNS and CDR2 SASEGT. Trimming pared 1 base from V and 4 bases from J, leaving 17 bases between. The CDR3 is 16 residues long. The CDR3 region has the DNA TGTGCCAGCAGTGAAGGGACTCCCCGATCCGTGTACGAGCAGTACTTC. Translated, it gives CASSEGTPRSVYEQYF.

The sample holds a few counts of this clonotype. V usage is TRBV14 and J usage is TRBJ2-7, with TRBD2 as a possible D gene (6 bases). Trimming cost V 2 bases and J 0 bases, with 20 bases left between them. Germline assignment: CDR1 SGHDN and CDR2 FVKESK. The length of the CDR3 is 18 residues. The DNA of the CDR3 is TGTGCCAGCAGCCAACGGCCGGGGGTTAGTCTTCTCTCCTACGAGCAGTACTTC. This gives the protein CASSQRPGVSLLSYEQYF.

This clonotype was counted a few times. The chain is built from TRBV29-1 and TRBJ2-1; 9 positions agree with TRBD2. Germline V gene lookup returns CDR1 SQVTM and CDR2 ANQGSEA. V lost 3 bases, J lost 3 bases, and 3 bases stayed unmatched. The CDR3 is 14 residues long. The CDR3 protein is CSVDRLADYNEQFF. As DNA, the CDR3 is TGCAGCGTTGACCGACTAGCGGACTACAATGAGCAGTTCTTC.

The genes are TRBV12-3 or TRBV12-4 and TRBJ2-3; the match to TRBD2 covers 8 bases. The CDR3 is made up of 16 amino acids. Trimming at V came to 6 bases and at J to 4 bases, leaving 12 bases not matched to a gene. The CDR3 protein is CASSPTSGGGADTQYF. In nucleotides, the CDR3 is TGTGCCAGCAGCCCAACTAGCGGAGGAGGGGCAGATACGCAGTATTTT.

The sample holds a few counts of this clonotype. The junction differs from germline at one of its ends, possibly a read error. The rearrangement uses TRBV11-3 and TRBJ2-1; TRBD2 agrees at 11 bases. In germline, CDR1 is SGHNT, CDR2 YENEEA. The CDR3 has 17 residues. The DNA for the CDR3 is TGTGCCAGCAGCTTAGATTTCACTAGCGGGAGTAGGGGTGAGCAGCTCTTC. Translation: CASSLDFTSGSRGEQLF.

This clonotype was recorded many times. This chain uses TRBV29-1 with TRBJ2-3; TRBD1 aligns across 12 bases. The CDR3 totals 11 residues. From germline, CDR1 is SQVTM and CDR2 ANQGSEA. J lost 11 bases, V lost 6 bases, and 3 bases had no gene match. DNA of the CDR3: TGCAGCGTGGGACAGGGGGCTGGGCAGTATTTT. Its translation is CSVGQGAGQYF.

The CDR3 here is CASKPGFTDTQYF. CDR3 coding DNA: TGTGCCAGCAAACCAGGGTTCACAGATACGCAGTATTTT. The V and J genes are TRBV6-2 or TRBV6-3 and TRBJ2-3; maybe TRBD1 (5 bases). V lost 7 bases to trimming and J lost 2 bases, with 10 bases between them. Germline loops: CDR1 MNHEY, CDR2 SVGEGT. The CDR3 spans 13 residues.